This entry is about one T cell receptor beta chain. Residents of 24 US areas, aged roughly 18 to 89 years, made up the participants. Participants reported their clinical history, and cohort assignment relied on those reports. The record originates from a study of blood T cell repertoires in COVID-19. About the research overall: From T cells, B-cell-depleted T cells, or PBMCs came the material, which was cDNA or gDNA.

CDR1 and CDR2 from the germline V gene are SGHTA and FQGNSA. The CDR3 consists of 15 residues. V was trimmed by 0 bases and J by 4 bases, leaving 12 bases between them. Sequencing used immunoSEQ multiplex PCR; TCRdb keeps in-frame clones, though not all of them. The sample has a few hundred thousand clones, roughly 84% seen once. Input material: PBMCs or T cells enriched from blood (not recorded which). The sequence derives from a woman between 40 and 50 years old who had recovered from COVID-19. The V and J genes are TRBV7-2 and TRBJ1-1, with TRBD1 as a possible D gene (6 bases). This CDR3 is CASSLALTGITEAFF. In DNA form, the CDR3 reads TGTGCCAGCAGCTTAGCCCTAACAGGGATCACTGAAGCTTTCTTT.